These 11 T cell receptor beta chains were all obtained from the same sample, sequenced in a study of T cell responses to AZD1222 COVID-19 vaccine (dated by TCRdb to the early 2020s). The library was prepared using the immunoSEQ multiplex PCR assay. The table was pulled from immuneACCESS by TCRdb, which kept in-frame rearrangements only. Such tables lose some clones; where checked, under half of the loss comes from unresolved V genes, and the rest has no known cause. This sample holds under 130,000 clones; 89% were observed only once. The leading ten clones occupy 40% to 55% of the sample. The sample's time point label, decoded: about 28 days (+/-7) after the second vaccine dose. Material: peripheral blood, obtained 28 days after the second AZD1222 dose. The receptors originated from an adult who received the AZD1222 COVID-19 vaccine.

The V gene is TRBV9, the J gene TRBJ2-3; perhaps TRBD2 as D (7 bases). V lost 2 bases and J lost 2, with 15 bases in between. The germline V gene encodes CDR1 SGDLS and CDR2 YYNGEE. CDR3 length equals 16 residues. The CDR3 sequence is CASSVRGDTATDTQYF. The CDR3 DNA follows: TGTGCCAGCAGCGTCCGGGGGGACACCGCCACAGATACGCAGTATTTT.

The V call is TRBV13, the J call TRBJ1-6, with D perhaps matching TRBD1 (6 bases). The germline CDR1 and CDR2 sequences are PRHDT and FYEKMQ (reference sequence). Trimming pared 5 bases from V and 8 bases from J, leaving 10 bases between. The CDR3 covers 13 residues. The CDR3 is CASSPNRDSPLHF. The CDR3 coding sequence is TGTGCCAGCAGCCCGAACAGGGATTCACCCCTCCACTTT.

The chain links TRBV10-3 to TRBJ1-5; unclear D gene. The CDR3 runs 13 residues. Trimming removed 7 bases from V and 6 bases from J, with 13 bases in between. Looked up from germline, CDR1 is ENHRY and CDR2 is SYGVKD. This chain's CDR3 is CAINQQLSQPQHF. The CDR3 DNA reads TGTGCCATCAATCAACAGTTGAGTCAGCCCCAGCATTTT.

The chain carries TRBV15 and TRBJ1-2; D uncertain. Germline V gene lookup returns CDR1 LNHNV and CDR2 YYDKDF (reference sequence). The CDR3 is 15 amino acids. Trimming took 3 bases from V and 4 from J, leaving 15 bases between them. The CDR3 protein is CATSRDLSKTYGYTF. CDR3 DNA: TGTGCCACCAGCAGGGATCTTAGTAAGACCTATGGCTACACCTTC. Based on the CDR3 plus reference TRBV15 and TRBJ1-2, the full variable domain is DAMVIQNPRYQVTQFGKPVTLSCSQTLNHNVMYWYQQKSSQAPKLLFHYYDKDFNNEADTPDNFQSRRPNTSFCFLDIRSPGLGDTAMYLCATSRDLSKTYGYTFGSGTRLTVV.

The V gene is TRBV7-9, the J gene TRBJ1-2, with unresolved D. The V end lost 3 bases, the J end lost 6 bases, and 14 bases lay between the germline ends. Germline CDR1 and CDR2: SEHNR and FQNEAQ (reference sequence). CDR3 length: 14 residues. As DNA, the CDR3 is TGTGCCAGCAGCTTCTCCGGGGTCAACAATGGCTACACCTTC. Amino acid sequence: CASSFSGVNNGYTF.

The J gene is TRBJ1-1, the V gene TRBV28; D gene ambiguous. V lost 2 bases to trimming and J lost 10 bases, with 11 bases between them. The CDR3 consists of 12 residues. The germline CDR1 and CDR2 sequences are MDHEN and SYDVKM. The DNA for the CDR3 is TGTGCCAGCAGTTTACAACCACGGGGAGCTTTCTTT. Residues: CASSLQPRGAFF. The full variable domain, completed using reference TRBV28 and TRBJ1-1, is DVKVTQSSRYLVKRTGEKVFLECVQDMDHENMFWYRQDPGLGLRLIYFSYDVKMKEKGDIPEGYSVSREKKERFSLILESASTNQTSMYLCASSLQPRGAFFGQGTRLTVV.

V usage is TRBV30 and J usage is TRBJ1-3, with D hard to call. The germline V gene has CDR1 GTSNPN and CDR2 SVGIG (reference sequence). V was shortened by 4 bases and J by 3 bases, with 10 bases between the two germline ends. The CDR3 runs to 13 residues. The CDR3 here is CAWNAVLGNTIYF. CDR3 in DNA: TGTGCCTGGAATGCGGTCCTTGGAAACACCATATATTTT.

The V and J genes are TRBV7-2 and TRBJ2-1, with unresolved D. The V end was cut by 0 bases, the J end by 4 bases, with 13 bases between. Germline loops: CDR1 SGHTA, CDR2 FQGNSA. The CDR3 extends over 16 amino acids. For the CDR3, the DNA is TGTGCCAGCAGCTTAGCTAACGGAAATCTTTACAATGAGCAGTTCTTC. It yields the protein CASSLANGNLYNEQFF.

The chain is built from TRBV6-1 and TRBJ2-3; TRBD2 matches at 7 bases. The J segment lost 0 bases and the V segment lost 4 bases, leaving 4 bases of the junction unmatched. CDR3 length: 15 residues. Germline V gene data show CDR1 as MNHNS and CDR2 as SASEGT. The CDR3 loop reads CASSGAGRSTDTQYF. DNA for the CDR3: TGTGCCAGCAGTGGAGCGGGGCGAAGCACAGATACGCAGTATTTT.

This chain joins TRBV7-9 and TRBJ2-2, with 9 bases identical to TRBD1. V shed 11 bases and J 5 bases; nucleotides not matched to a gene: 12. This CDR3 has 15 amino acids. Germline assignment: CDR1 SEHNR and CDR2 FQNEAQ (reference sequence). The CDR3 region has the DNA TGTGCCCCCGGGGCGGACAGGGGAATGACCGGGGAGCTGTTTTTT. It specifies CAPGADRGMTGELFF.

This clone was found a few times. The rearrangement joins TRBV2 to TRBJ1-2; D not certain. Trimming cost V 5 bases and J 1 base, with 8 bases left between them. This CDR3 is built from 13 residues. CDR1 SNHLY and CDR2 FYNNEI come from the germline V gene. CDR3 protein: CASSPGRNYGYTF. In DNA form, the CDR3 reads TGTGCCAGCAGTCCAGGACGTAACTATGGCTACACCTTC.